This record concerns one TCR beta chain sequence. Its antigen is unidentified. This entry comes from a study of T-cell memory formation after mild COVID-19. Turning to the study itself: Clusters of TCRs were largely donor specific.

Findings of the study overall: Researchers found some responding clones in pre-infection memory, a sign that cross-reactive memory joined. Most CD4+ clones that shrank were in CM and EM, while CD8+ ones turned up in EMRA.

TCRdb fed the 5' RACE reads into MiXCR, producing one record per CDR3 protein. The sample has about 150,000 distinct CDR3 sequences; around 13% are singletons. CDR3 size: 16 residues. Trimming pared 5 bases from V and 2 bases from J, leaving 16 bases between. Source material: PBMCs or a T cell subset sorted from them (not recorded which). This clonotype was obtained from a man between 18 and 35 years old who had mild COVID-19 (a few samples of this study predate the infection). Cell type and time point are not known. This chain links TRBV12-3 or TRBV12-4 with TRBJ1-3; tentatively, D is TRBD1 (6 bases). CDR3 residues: CASSIVRGAAGNTIYF. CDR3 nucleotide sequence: TGTGCCAGCAGTATAGTACGGGGGGCGGCTGGAAACACCATATATTTT.